This paragraph covers one T cell receptor (beta chain) sequence. The antigen is undetermined. Terminally differentiated effector memory CD45RA+ cells were left out of the naive CD8 fraction, which was CD45RO-negative and positively selected for CCR7. The sample is drawn from a study of shared clonotypes between healthy human individuals. Assay runs were performed at deep level. Some clones are missing from TCRdb's copy, which holds only in-frame ones; the method was immunoSEQ multiplex PCR. The sample has under 850,000 clones; around 93% are singletons. CDR3 length equals 14 residues. Germline V gives CDR1 SGHAT, CDR2 FQNNGV. The V and J ends lost 5 bases and 5 bases, in that order; junction bases with no gene match: 4. Findings and limits, study-wide: Of the naive CD4 clonotypes, about 5% were shared across several donors. Although depth was large, rarefaction showed that sequencing of the sorted subsets was incomplete.

Sequencing input: naive CD8+ T cells sorted from blood. The receptor was derived from a man aged 30-40 years in good health. The chain recombines TRBV11-2 with TRBJ2-3; 10 bases match TRBD1. CDR3 sequence reads: CASSNDRGLDTQYF. The CDR3 DNA sequence: TGTGCCAGCAGCAACGACAGGGGGCTAGATACGCAGTATTTT.